One sample yielded the 5 T cell receptor beta chains listed below, sequenced in a study of shared clonotypes between healthy human individuals. Data came from immunoSEQ multiplex PCR; TCRdb stores just in-frame clones and leaves some out. The sample consists of approximately 460,000 clones, approximately 77% of them appearing once. What was sequenced was PBMCs. All receptors derive from a woman aged 40 to 50 in good health. Some clones in this sample may be carry-over from other donors' samples.

With regard to this clone: A much larger clone lies one base from this, so it may be a read error. The chain links TRBV11-2 to TRBJ1-1; D is possibly TRBD1 (5 bases). There are 14 residues in the CDR3. CDR1 is SGHAT and CDR2 is FQNNGV in the germline V gene. Trimming pared 2 bases from V and 4 bases from J, leaving 11 bases between. Here the CDR3 reads CASSLQGGITEAFF. The CDR3 nucleotides are TGTGCCAGCAGCTTACAGGGAGGAATCACTGAAGCTTTCTTT.

V gene TRBV28 combines with J gene TRBJ1-5; perhaps TRBD1 as D (5 bases). The CDR3 loop spans 15 amino acids. The germline V gene has CDR1 MDHEN and CDR2 SYDVKM. The V end lost 5 bases, the J end lost 0 bases, and 11 bases lay between the germline ends. Here the CDR3 DNA reads TGTGCCAGCAGTAGGACACAGGATAGCAATCAGCCCCAGCATTTT. It codes for CASSRTQDSNQPQHF.

Comment on this clone: With a far larger clone one base away, a read error is the likely cause. The chain couples TRBV10-2 to TRBJ1-4; the match to TRBD1 covers 7 bases. CDR3 length: 14 amino acids. The V segment lost 6 bases and the J segment 4 bases; nucleotides outside the gene matches: 5. Germline lookup yields CDR1 WSHSY and CDR2 SAAADI. The CDR3: CASREAGGNEKLFF. The CDR3 DNA reads as TGCGCCAGCAGAGAGGCAGGGGGTAATGAAAAACTGTTTTTT.

The chain joins TRBV27 to TRBJ2-4; D possibly corresponds to TRBD2 (5 bases). The V and J ends lost 4 bases and 8 bases respectively, with 15 bases between them. There are 14 residues in the CDR3. Germline V lookup: CDR1 MNHEY, CDR2 SMNVEV (reference sequence). CDR3 region: CASSSPGNTDIQYF. In DNA form, the CDR3 reads TGTGCCAGCAGTTCCCCCGGGAACACGGACATTCAGTACTTC.

Concerning this clone: A read error is likely here: a far larger clone is one base away. The chain couples TRBV28 to TRBJ2-7; 7 bases match TRBD2. The germline V gene has CDR1 MDHEN and CDR2 SYDVKM. The length of the CDR3 is 19 residues. V dropped 7 bases and J dropped 9; count of bases not matched to a gene: 30. DNA for the CDR3: TGTGCCAGCACCTCTCTTGGCCGTGGCACTACGAGGAGCGGGACTTCGCAGTACTTC. Encoded protein: CASTSLGRGTTRSGTSQYF.